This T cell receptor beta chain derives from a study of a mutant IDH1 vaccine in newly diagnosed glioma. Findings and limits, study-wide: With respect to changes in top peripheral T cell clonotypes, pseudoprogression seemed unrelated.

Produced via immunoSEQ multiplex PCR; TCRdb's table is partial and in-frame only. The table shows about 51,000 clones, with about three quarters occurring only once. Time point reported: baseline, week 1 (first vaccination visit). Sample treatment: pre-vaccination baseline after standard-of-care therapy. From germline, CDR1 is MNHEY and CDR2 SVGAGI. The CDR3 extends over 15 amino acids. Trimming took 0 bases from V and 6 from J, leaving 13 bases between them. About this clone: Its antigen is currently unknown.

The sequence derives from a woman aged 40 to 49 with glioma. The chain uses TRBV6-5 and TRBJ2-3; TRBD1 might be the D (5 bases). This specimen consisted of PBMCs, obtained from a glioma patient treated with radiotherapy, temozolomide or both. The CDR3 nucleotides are TGTGCCAGCAGTTACTCGATTCAGGGTTCGGATACGCAGTATTTT. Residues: CASSYSIQGSDTQYF.